Sequencing of this T cell receptor delta chain was carried out in a study of gamma-delta T cells after stem cell transplantation. With CATT, TCRdb re-called clones from the RT-PCR reads. This sample yields fewer than 700 delta-chain clones, of which 23% are seen a single time; 30% to 45% belongs to the top ten. This clone is categorized as hyperexpanded (1% or more). Other nucleotide sequences from this sample produce the same CDR3. With 0 bases clipped from V and 1 base from J, the junction kept 10 bases outside the gene matches. Germline CDR1 GEAIGNYY, CDR2 EKD. The CDR3 runs 19 residues. The sequence came from a human donor. It is not recorded whose cells these are; they may come from a transplant donor. The sample was gamma-delta T cells. V usage is TRDV2 and J usage is TRDJ1; TRDD3 matches at 13 bases. The CDR3 reads CACDTVLLGDTAGTDKLIF. CDR3 bases: TGTGCCTGTGACACCGTTCTACTGGGGGATACGGCGGGCACCGATAAACTCATCTTT.